This TCR beta chain was identified during a study of blood T cell repertoires in COVID-19. The data were produced by immunoSEQ multiplex PCR, yet TCRdb's version contains in-frame clones alone and is incomplete. Of 13,000 to 15,000 clones listed, approximately 82% are singletons. This clone was recorded once. V dropped 4 bases and J dropped 4; count of bases not matched to a gene: 11. The CDR3 totals 16 residues. CDR1 WSHSY and CDR2 SAAADI come from the germline V gene. V gene TRBV10-2 combines with J gene TRBJ1-2; the match to TRBD1 covers 8 bases. The sequenced material came from peripheral blood. This receptor was identified in a man in his forties or fifties with active or convalescent COVID-19. The CDR3 here is CASSGTGSPRIYGYTF. CDR3 nucleotide sequence: TGCGCCAGCAGTGGGACAGGGTCCCCGAGGATCTATGGCTACACCTTC.